The sequence of this T cell receptor beta chain was determined in a study of blood T cell repertoires in COVID-19. On the study more broadly: Samples came from the United States, Italy and Spain, spanning acute and convalescent COVID-19. The cDNA or gDNA used as material had been derived from T cells, B-cell-depleted T cells, or PBMCs.

Per the authors' pipeline: Counts of nucleated cells, estimated from reference gene primer amplification, were obtained. This table comes from immunoSEQ multiplex PCR, and its TCRdb copy is limited to in-frame clones, with some not included. V, J and clone size reflect that table, while D and trimming were determined from the DNA. The sample shows about 150,000 clones, roughly 87% of them seen only once. This clone was picked up one time. Other DNA sequences in the sample encode the same CDR3. The CDR3 is 14 residues long. The germline gives CDR1 SNHLY, CDR2 FYNNEI. V lost 8 bases to trimming and J lost 4 bases; unmatched junction nucleotides: 4.

This clonotype was sampled from a human donor in a cohort sampled during active COVID-19. The V and J genes are TRBV2 and TRBJ2-7; 14 bases are a match to TRBD2. The sample taken for sequencing was peripheral blood. CDR3 bases: TGTGCCAGCTCCCGACTAGCGGGAGGGTACGAGCAGTACTTC. It is translated as CASSRLAGGYEQYF.